This T cell receptor beta chain originates from a study of control samples from healthy donors and cancer patients. Produced via immunoSEQ multiplex PCR; TCRdb's table is partial and in-frame only. The sample contains tens of thousands of clones, 90% to 95% of which appear only once. Trimming left V 3 bases short and J 0 bases short, with 20 bases between. The CDR3 consists of 18 residues. Germline assignment: CDR1 SGHAT and CDR2 FQNNGV. The source is a woman aged 40 to 49 with lung cancer. Source material: PBMCs. The chain combines TRBV11-2 with TRBJ1-1; a possible D gene is TRBD1 (5 bases). CDR3: CASSFPTVSSLMNTEAFF. In DNA form, the CDR3 reads TGTGCCAGCAGCTTCCCGACAGTAAGCTCCTTGATGAACACTGAAGCTTTCTTT.